Reported below is one T cell receptor (beta chain). Its matching antigen is unknown. The PCR used 60 V beta and 13 J beta primers. Repertoires were generated with immunoSEQ multiplex PCR, while TCRdb's copy carries only in-frame clones and drops some. The sample lists under 100,000 clones; around 90% were seen once. The data stem from a study of glioma-infiltrating T cells after dendritic cell vaccination. About the study: Treatment, given 2003 to 2012, was autologous tumor lysate-pulsed dendritic cell vaccination. At biweekly intervals, patients got three intradermal dendritic cell vaccine injections.

Germline loops: CDR1 SGHRS, CDR2 YFSETQ. V lost 2 bases and J 1 base, leaving 4 bases between the germline ends. The CDR3 is made up of 12 amino acids. Overall study results and limits: Survival was not directly related to TCR clonality in these patients.

The genes are TRBV5-1 and TRBJ2-7; D is unresolved. The sequenced sample was blood, obtained before dendritic cell vaccination. The sequence was collected from a human donor with glioblastoma. The DNA for the CDR3 is TGCGCCAGCAGCTTACAGTCCTACGAGCAGTACTTC. It is translated as CASSLQSYEQYF.